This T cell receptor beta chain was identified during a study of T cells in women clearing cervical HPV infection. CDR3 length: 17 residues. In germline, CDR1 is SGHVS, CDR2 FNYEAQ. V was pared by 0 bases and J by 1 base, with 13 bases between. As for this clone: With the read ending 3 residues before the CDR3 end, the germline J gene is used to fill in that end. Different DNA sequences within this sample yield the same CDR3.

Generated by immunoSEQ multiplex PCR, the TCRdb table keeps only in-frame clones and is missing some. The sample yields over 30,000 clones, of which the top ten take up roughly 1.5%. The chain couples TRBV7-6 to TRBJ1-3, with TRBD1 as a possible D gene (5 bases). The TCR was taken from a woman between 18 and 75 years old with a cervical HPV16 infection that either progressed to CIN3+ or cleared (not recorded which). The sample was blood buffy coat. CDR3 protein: CASSLARGSRSGNTIYF. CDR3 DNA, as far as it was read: TGTGCCAGCAGCTTAGCGCGGGGCAGTAGATCTGGAAACACC.